The present TCR beta chain was sequenced within a study of CD8 T cells in Susac syndrome. With random hexamers, reverse transcription was performed on about 0.5 to 1 ug of RNA. TCRdb ran MiXCR on the immunoSEQ multiplex PCR reads and lists one entry per CDR3 protein. Of fewer than 350,000 distinct CDR3 sequences listed, just over 90% are singletons. Negative isolation was applied to CD8+ and CD4+ T cells, and FACS enrichment was applied to TEMRA cells. What was sequenced was CD4+ T cells from PBMCs. This clonotype was sampled from a human donor with multiple sclerosis.

The CDR3 spells CASSGLAGNNEQFF. The CDR3 region has the DNA TGTGCCAGCTCTGGACTAGCGGGAAACAATGAGCAGTTCTTC. The chain has TRBV2 and TRBJ2-1; 12 bases match TRBD2. The CDR3 length is 14 residues. CDR1 and CDR2 from the germline V gene are SNHLY and FYNNEI. Trimming cost V 8 bases and J 5 bases; bases outside gene matches: 4.